A single sample is the source of the 11 T cell receptor beta chains below, sequenced in a study of shared clonotypes between healthy human individuals. TCRdb's table, derived via immunoSEQ multiplex PCR, lists solely in-frame clones and lacks some. The sample contains roughly 2.4 million clones, nearly 97% of which appear only once. The sample comprised naive CD4+ T cells sorted from blood. Subset denoted: CD45RA+ positively selected. The source is a man aged 18 to 29 in good health.

The genes are TRBV7-8 and TRBJ1-2; 11 bases are shared with TRBD1. Germline V gene data show CDR1 as SGHVS and CDR2 as FQNEAQ. V lost 2 bases to trimming and J lost 5 bases; unmatched junction nucleotides: 7. This CDR3 has 16 residues. The CDR3 region is CASSLSGTGGLYGYTF. The CDR3 coding sequence is TGTGCCAGCAGCTTATCCGGGACAGGGGGTTTATATGGCTACACCTTC.

In its sample, this clone was seen once. This sample includes further DNA sequences coding for the same CDR3. The chain links TRBV5-1 to TRBJ2-5, with D possibly TRBD2 on 6 matching bases. In germline, CDR1 is SGHRS, CDR2 YFSETQ. V lost 1 base, J lost 4 bases, and 11 bases lay in between. CDR3 size: 14 residues. The CDR3 DNA sequence: TGCGCCAGCAGCTTGACATGGGGAGGAGAGACCCAGTACTTC. Translating it yields CASSLTWGGETQYF.

CDR3 loop: CAISGLLGSGNTIYF. DNA of the CDR3: TGTGCCATCAGTGGACTCCTGGGATCTGGAAACACCATATATTTT. This rearrangement joins TRBV10-3 to TRBJ1-3; D gene unclear. Trimming removed 4 bases from V and 1 base from J, with 11 bases in between. The CDR3 totals 15 residues. The germline CDR1 and CDR2 sequences are ENHRY and SYGVKD.

J is TRBJ1-1 and V is TRBV5-1; no firm D call. CDR1 is SGHRS, CDR2 YFSETQ, per germline. V was cut by 4 bases and J by 5 bases, with 15 bases left in between. This CDR3 is 14 amino acids long. CDR3 sequence: CASSQGPGGTEAFF. The CDR3 bases are TGCGCCAGCAGCCAAGGACCGGGTGGGACTGAAGCTTTCTTT. Filled out from reference TRBV5-1 and TRBJ1-1, the complete variable domain reads KAGVTQTPRYLIKTRGQQVTLSCSPISGHRSVSWYQQTPGQGLQFLFEYFSETQRNKGNFPGRFSGRQFSNSRSEMNVSTLELGDSALYLCASSQGPGGTEAFFGQGTRLTVV.

This chain links TRBV30 with TRBJ2-3; 8 bases fit TRBD2. The ends lost 1 base at V and 4 bases at J; junction bases unmatched: 7. Germline CDR1 GTSNPN, CDR2 SVGIG (reference sequence). This CDR3 contains 15 residues. The CDR3 sequence: CAWSGPGGASDTQYF. Here the CDR3 DNA reads TGTGCCTGGAGTGGCCCGGGGGGGGCATCAGATACGCAGTATTTT.

The chain joins TRBV2 to TRBJ2-7; TRBD1 agrees at 9 bases. The germline V gene encodes CDR1 SNHLY and CDR2 FYNNEI. Germline trimming cut 5 bases from V and 3 bases from J; bases unmatched to any gene: 5. The CDR3 extends over 14 amino acids. The CDR3 DNA reads as TGTGCCAGCAGTTTCACAGGGGGCATCTACGAGCAGTACTTC. It yields the protein CASSFTGGIYEQYF. The entire variable domain, with the rest obtained from reference TRBV2 and TRBJ2-7, is as follows: EPEVTQTPSHQVTQMGQEVILRCVPISNHLYFYWYRQILGQKVEFLVSFYNNEISEKSEIFDDQFSVERPDGSNFTLKIRSTKLEDSAMYFCASSFTGGIYEQYFGPGTRLTVT.

This chain links TRBV4-1 with TRBJ1-2, with D perhaps TRBD1 (5 bases). V shed 0 bases and J shed 2 bases, with 10 bases lying between them. The CDR3 sequence is 15 residues long. CDR1 and CDR2 from the germline V gene are MGHRA and YSYEKL. In nucleotides, the CDR3 is TGCGCCAGCAGCCAAGAAGCGGGGGTAAACTATGGCTACACCTTC. It codes for CASSQEAGVNYGYTF.

The chain carries TRBV9 and TRBJ2-1, with D unresolved. Germline lookup yields CDR1 SGDLS and CDR2 YYNGEE. This CDR3 has 14 amino acids. Trimming shortened V by 1 base and J by 8 bases, and 13 bases separated the two germline ends. The CDR3 sequence: CASSVYLSPDEQFF. CDR3 coding DNA: TGTGCCAGCAGCGTATATCTTTCCCCGGATGAGCAGTTCTTC.

The chain is built from TRBV6-5 and TRBJ1-2; the D is unclear. The V gene's germline CDR1 is MNHEY and CDR2 SVGAGI. V lost 6 bases to trimming and J lost 1 base, with 15 bases between them. This CDR3 is built from 15 residues. CDR3 protein: CASSRGRTINYGYTF. Here the CDR3 DNA reads TGTGCCAGCAGCCGCGGACGGACGATTAACTATGGCTACACCTTC.

The chain couples TRBV5-6 to TRBJ1-2; D is undetermined. This CDR3 comprises 13 residues. Trimming cost V 7 bases and J 2 bases, with 12 bases left between them. CDR1 and CDR2 from the germline V gene are SGHDT and YYEEEE. The CDR3 sequence is CASAPTPNYGYTF. For the CDR3, the DNA is TGTGCCAGCGCGCCGACGCCAAACTATGGCTACACCTTC.

This chain uses TRBV29-1 with TRBJ2-7; D may be TRBD2 (6 bases). The length of the CDR3 is 12 residues. The germline V and J ends were trimmed by 1 base and 5 bases, with 9 bases remaining between them. CDR1 is SQVTM and CDR2 is ANQGSEA in the germline V gene. CDR3 bases: TGCAGCGTTGAAGTCCCGGGGGACGAGCAGTACTTC. Translation gives CSVEVPGDEQYF.